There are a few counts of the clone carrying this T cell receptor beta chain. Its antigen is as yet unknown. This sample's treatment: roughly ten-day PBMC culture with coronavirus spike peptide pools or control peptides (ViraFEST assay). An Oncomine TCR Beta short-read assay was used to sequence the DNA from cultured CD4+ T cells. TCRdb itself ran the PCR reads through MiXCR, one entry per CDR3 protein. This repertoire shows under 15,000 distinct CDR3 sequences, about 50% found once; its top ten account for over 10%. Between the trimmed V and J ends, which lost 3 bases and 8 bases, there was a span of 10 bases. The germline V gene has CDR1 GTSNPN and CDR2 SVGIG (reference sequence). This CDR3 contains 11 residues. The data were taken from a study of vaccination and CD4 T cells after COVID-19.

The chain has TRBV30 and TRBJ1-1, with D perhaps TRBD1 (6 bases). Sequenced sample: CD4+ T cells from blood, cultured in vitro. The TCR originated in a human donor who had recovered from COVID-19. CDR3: CAWSATGEAFF. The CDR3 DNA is TGTGCCTGGAGCGCAACAGGGGAAGCTTTCTTT.